Below, 32 T cell receptor beta chains from the same sample are listed, as sequenced in a study of cytomegalovirus exposure and HLA in healthy donors. The PCR used 60 Vbeta and 13 Jbeta primers. The data were produced by immunoSEQ multiplex PCR, yet TCRdb's version contains in-frame clones alone and is incomplete. This table has some 20,000 clones, about 74% appearing once. Sequencing used PBMCs. These TCRs come from a man between 18 and 29 years old in good health and CMV-seronegative.

This chain joins TRBV29-1 and TRBJ2-3; D perhaps matches TRBD2 (5 bases). CDR1 SQVTM and CDR2 ANQGSEA come from the germline V gene. There are 14 residues in the CDR3. Trimming removed 7 bases at V and 1 base at J, with 15 bases between. The CDR3, as DNA: TGCAGCGCAACCTATGGACTCGGCACAGATACGCAGTATTTT. Its protein is CSATYGLGTDTQYF.

The rearrangement joins TRBV7-8 to TRBJ1-1; tentatively, D is TRBD1 (5 bases). The germline V gene encodes CDR1 SGHVS and CDR2 FQNEAQ. This CDR3 has 12 residues. V lost 5 bases and J lost 6, with 10 bases in between. The CDR3 DNA sequence: TGTGCCAGCAGCCAAGAGACAGCTGAAGCTTTCTTT. Encoded protein: CASSQETAEAFF.

This clone was found once. The rearrangement joins TRBV5-6 to TRBJ2-5, with 8 nucleotides matching TRBD1. The CDR3 is made up of 16 amino acids. Per germline, CDR1 SGHDT and CDR2 YYEEEE. V shed 4 bases, J shed 5 bases, and the junction held 13 bases outside the gene matches. This CDR3 is CASSPRDRHDRETQYF. The CDR3 DNA sequence: TGTGCCAGCAGCCCCCGGGACAGGCATGATAGGGAGACCCAGTACTTC.

The chain employs TRBV7-2 and TRBJ2-3, with 8 bases aligning to TRBD2. Germline V gene lookup returns CDR1 SGHTA and CDR2 FQGNSA. The CDR3 has 14 residues. V lost 8 bases to trimming and J lost 4 bases; unmatched junction nucleotides: 8. The chain's CDR3 is CASQKGLGADTQYF. CDR3 coding DNA: TGTGCCAGCCAGAAGGGACTAGGGGCAGATACGCAGTATTTT.

The chain joins TRBV5-6 to TRBJ1-2, with D possibly TRBD1 on 6 matching bases. CDR3 size: 12 residues. Trimming shortened V by 4 bases and J by 4 bases, and 8 bases separated the two germline ends. Germline CDR1 is SGHDT and CDR2 is YYEEEE. CDR3 nucleotide sequence: TGTGCCAGCAGCCCGACAGGCTATGGCTACACCTTC. The encoded protein is CASSPTGYGYTF.

The rearrangement uses TRBV6-1 and TRBJ2-1; a possible D gene is TRBD1 (6 bases). The CDR3 loop spans 11 amino acids. CDR1 MNHNS and CDR2 SASEGT come from the germline V gene. V dropped 4 bases and J dropped 15 bases, with 13 bases sitting between them. CDR3 DNA: TGTGCCAGCAGTGGGGGACACCTTTGGTTCTTC. Protein product: CASSGGHLWFF.

This sequence joins TRBV5-4 and TRBJ2-7; D remains ambiguous. Germline V lookup: CDR1 SGHNT, CDR2 YYREEE (reference sequence). The CDR3 runs to 13 residues. V gave up 4 bases and J gave up 4 bases, with 12 bases separating them. CDR3 nucleotides: TGTGCCAGCAGCCTCAACAGAAATTACGAGCAGTACTTC. Translating gives CASSLNRNYEQYF.

This clone occurred a few times. The J gene is TRBJ2-2, the V gene TRBV7-9; tentatively, D is TRBD2 (6 bases). V was clipped by 8 bases and J by 0 bases, with 10 bases between them. This CDR3 spans 14 amino acids. Germline V CDR1 and CDR2: SEHNR, FQNEAQ (reference sequence). CDR3 sequence (DNA): TGTGCCAGCCTGTGGGGGGCGAACACCGGGGAGCTGTTTTTT. Translated: CASLWGANTGELFF. Looking up the rest from reference TRBV7-9 and TRBJ2-2 gives the full variable domain: DTGVSQNPRHKITKRGQNVTFRCDPISEHNRLYWYRQTLGQGPEFLTYFQNEAQLEKSRLLSDRFSAERPKGSFSTLEIQRTEQGDSAMYLCASLWGANTGELFFGEGSRLTVL.

The chain uses TRBV6-5 and TRBJ2-7, with D possibly TRBD1 on 6 matching bases. Trimming removed 4 bases from V and 4 bases from J, with 8 bases in between. The CDR3 extends over 12 amino acids. Germline V gene data show CDR1 as MNHEY and CDR2 as SVGAGI. The CDR3 DNA reads TGTGCCAGCAGTTCCGGACAGTACGAGCAGTACTTC. It translates to CASSSGQYEQYF.

A few counts support this clone. V usage is TRBV29-1 and J usage is TRBJ2-3; 9 bases are a match to TRBD2. After removal of 3 bases from V and 5 bases from J, the junction contained 12 bases not matched to a gene. Germline CDR1 SQVTM, CDR2 ANQGSEA. The CDR3 spans 16 residues. CDR3: CSVDPKGRGGIDTQYF. The DNA of the CDR3 is TGCAGCGTTGACCCCAAGGGGCGGGGGGGAATAGATACGCAGTATTTT.

J is TRBJ2-1 and V is TRBV5-1; TRBD1 matches 9 bases. The germline gives CDR1 SGHRS, CDR2 YFSETQ. The J segment lost 5 bases and the V segment lost 0 bases, leaving 3 bases of the junction unmatched. The CDR3 length is 15 residues. CDR3 nucleotides: TGCGCCAGCAGCTTGGTGGGACAGGGCCACAATGAGCAGTTCTTC. It translates to CASSLVGQGHNEQFF. Together with reference TRBV5-1 and TRBJ2-1, the CDR3 gives the full variable domain: KAGVTQTPRYLIKTRGQQVTLSCSPISGHRSVSWYQQTPGQGLQFLFEYFSETQRNKGNFPGRFSGRQFSNSRSEMNVSTLELGDSALYLCASSLVGQGHNEQFFGPGTRLTVL.

A few counts support this clone. This chain joins TRBV7-6 and TRBJ2-2; D not certain. The V and J ends lost 5 bases and 4 bases respectively, with 8 bases between them. CDR1 SGHVS and CDR2 FNYEAQ come from the germline V gene. This CDR3 is built from 13 residues. This CDR3 is CASSHGFTGELFF. In DNA form, the CDR3 reads TGTGCCAGCAGCCACGGGTTCACCGGGGAGCTGTTTTTT.

The chain links TRBV6-5 to TRBJ1-5; D is possibly TRBD1 (6 bases). The V end lost 6 bases, the J end lost 3 bases, and 12 bases lay between the germline ends. CDR1 and CDR2 from the germline V gene are MNHEY and SVGAGI. This CDR3 has 14 amino acids. The CDR3 DNA is TGTGCCAGCAGGGGACAAGGTGCCAATCAGCCCCAGCATTTT. Translating it yields CASRGQGANQPQHF.

V gene TRBV7-2 combines with J gene TRBJ1-1; 7 positions agree with TRBD1. V gave up 7 bases and J gave up 0 bases; unmatched junction bases: 5. The CDR3 spans 14 residues. Germline V lookup: CDR1 SGHTA, CDR2 FQGNSA. DNA of the CDR3: TGTGCCAGCATTACACAGGGGCTGAACACTGAAGCTTTCTTT. Translated: CASITQGLNTEAFF.

This clone was recorded a few times. Additional DNA sequences in this sample encode the identical CDR3. The gene calls are TRBV30 and TRBJ2-1; 9 nucleotides match TRBD2. The trim removed 5 bases at V and 4 bases at J, leaving 18 bases unmatched. The CDR3 contains 18 residues. The germline gives CDR1 GTSNPN, CDR2 SVGIG (reference sequence). This CDR3 reads CAWSTSGLSTPFYNEQFF. Written as DNA, the CDR3 is TGTGCCTGGTCGACTAGCGGTCTATCTACTCCTTTTTACAATGAGCAGTTCTTC.

V is TRBV30 and J is TRBJ2-1, with 8 bases matching TRBD2. The CDR3 is 15 residues long. V shed 1 base and J 2 bases; nucleotides not matched to a gene: 4. Germline V gene sequence: CDR1 GTSNPN, CDR2 SVGIG (reference sequence). The CDR3 loop is CAWSASGSPYNEQFF. Written as DNA, the CDR3 is TGTGCCTGGAGTGCCAGCGGGAGCCCCTACAATGAGCAGTTCTTC.

The V gene is TRBV4-1, the J gene TRBJ1-5; D gene uncertain. Germline V gene lookup returns CDR1 MGHRA and CDR2 YSYEKL. This CDR3 region has 14 residues. Trimming pared 1 base from V and 6 bases from J, leaving 10 bases between. CDR3 nucleotide sequence: TGCGCCAGCAGCCAAGTCGGGTTCGGTCAGCCCCAGCATTTT. It specifies CASSQVGFGQPQHF.

The J gene is TRBJ2-7, the V gene TRBV6-5, with 8 bases matching TRBD1. Germline CDR1 MNHEY, CDR2 SVGAGI. V gave up 5 bases and J gave up 4 bases; unmatched junction bases: 10. This CDR3 has 15 amino acids. The CDR3 nucleotides are TGTGCCAGCAGTACACGAGACAGGGGAGCGTACGAGCAGTACTTC. This translates into CASSTRDRGAYEQYF.

The chain is built from TRBV6-5 and TRBJ1-1, with D hard to call. The length of the CDR3 is 14 residues. Germline CDR1 is MNHEY and CDR2 is SVGAGI. The V end lost 6 bases, the J end lost 5 bases, and 16 bases lay between the germline ends. This CDR3 is CASSKREALTEAFF. DNA for the CDR3: TGTGCCAGCAGCAAACGGGAGGCTCTGACTGAAGCTTTCTTT.

The gene calls are TRBV7-9 and TRBJ1-3; no firm D call. CDR1 and CDR2 (germline): SEHNR, FQNEAQ (reference sequence). CDR3 length: 14 residues. The V gene lost 1 base and the J gene lost 0 bases, with 4 bases spanning the gap. The CDR3 bases are TGTGCCAGCAGCTTAGGAGTCTCTGGAAACACCATATATTTT. Translation: CASSLGVSGNTIYF. Full variable domain (outside the CDR3, taken from reference TRBV7-9 and TRBJ1-3): DTGVSQNPRHKITKRGQNVTFRCDPISEHNRLYWYRQTLGQGPEFLTYFQNEAQLEKSRLLSDRFSAERPKGSFSTLEIQRTEQGDSAMYLCASSLGVSGNTIYFGEGSWLTVV.

This chain uses TRBV7-8 with TRBJ1-1; D perhaps matches TRBD1 (6 bases). The germline V gene encodes CDR1 SGHVS and CDR2 FQNEAQ. Trimming took off 1 base at V and 4 bases at J, with 13 bases between the two ends. This CDR3 has 15 amino acids. The CDR3 spells CASSLEAGVFTEAFF. CDR3 nucleotide sequence: TGTGCCAGCAGCTTAGAGGCAGGGGTGTTCACTGAAGCTTTCTTT. Together with reference TRBV7-8 and TRBJ1-1, the CDR3 gives the full variable domain: GAGVSQSPRYKVAKRGQDVALRCDPISGHVSLFWYQQALGQGPEFLTYFQNEAQLDKSGLPSDRFFAERPEGSVSTLKIQRTQQEDSAVYLCASSLEAGVFTEAFFGQGTRLTVV.

The chain uses TRBV4-3 and TRBJ2-1; no reliable D call. Germline V gives CDR1 LGHNA, CDR2 YSLEER. V lost 5 bases and J 8 bases, leaving 13 bases between the germline ends. This CDR3 has 13 amino acids. In DNA, the CDR3 is TGCGCCAGCAGCTCTAGGCAGCGCGATGAGCAGTTCTTC. Its translation: CASSSRQRDEQFF.

The chain employs TRBV30 and TRBJ1-5; 8 nucleotides line up with TRBD1. J lost 7 bases, V lost 8 bases, and 10 bases had no gene match. Germline-derived CDR1 and CDR2 are GTSNPN and SVGIG (reference sequence). The CDR3 spans 13 residues. CDR3 loop: CAGATGEGQPQHF. CDR3 nucleotides: TGTGCCGGGGCGACAGGGGAAGGCCAGCCCCAGCATTTT.

By sample fraction, this clone is medium-sized. J is TRBJ1-4 and V is TRBV5-1; the D is unclear. Deletions cut 0 bases from V and 4 bases from J, with 10 bases between. This CDR3 region has 15 residues. The germline V gene encodes CDR1 SGHRS and CDR2 YFSETQ. The DNA for the CDR3 is TGCGCCAGCAGCTTGGCCACAGCAAATAATGAAAAACTGTTTTTT. Translated, it gives CASSLATANNEKLFF. The full variable domain, in which reference TRBV5-1 and TRBJ1-4 provide the parts outside the CDR3, is KAGVTQTPRYLIKTRGQQVTLSCSPISGHRSVSWYQQTPGQGLQFLFEYFSETQRNKGNFPGRFSGRQFSNSRSEMNVSTLELGDSALYLCASSLATANNEKLFFGSGTQLSVL.

CDR3 amino acids: CAGQDRGNTEAFF. The CDR3 region has the DNA TGTGCCGGGCAGGACAGGGGGAACACTGAAGCTTTCTTT. V usage is TRBV30 and J usage is TRBJ1-1, with 9 bases identical to TRBD1. The CDR3 has 13 residues. Germline V gene lookup returns CDR1 GTSNPN and CDR2 SVGIG (reference sequence). The ends lost 8 bases at V and 1 base at J; junction bases unmatched: 5. The complete variable domain, with remaining parts taken from reference TRBV30 and TRBJ1-1, reads SQTIHQWPATLVQPVGSPLSLECTVEGTSNPNLYWYRQAAGRGLQLLFYSVGIGQISSEVPQNLSASRPQDRQFILSSKKLLLSDSGFYLCAGQDRGNTEAFFGQGTRLTVV.

V usage is TRBV6-5 and J usage is TRBJ2-1; no firm D call. Per the germline V gene, CDR1 is MNHEY and CDR2 is SVGAGI. The CDR3 covers 14 residues. Trimming took off 0 bases at V and 8 bases at J, with 11 bases between the two ends. CDR3 sequence: CASSYSKLSDEQFF. The CDR3, as DNA: TGTGCCAGCAGTTACTCAAAACTGAGCGATGAGCAGTTCTTC.

This chain links TRBV6-5 with TRBJ1-2; 7 bases align to TRBD1. The CDR3 is 12 residues long. Germline loops: CDR1 MNHEY, CDR2 SVGAGI. V was clipped by 5 bases and J by 7 bases; unmatched bases: 4. The CDR3: CASSPGTAGYTF. In DNA form, the CDR3 reads TGTGCCAGCAGTCCGGGGACAGCTGGCTACACCTTC.

This rearrangement joins TRBV29-1 to TRBJ2-1, with D possibly TRBD1 on 5 matching bases. From germline, CDR1 is SQVTM and CDR2 ANQGSEA. CDR3 length equals 15 residues. The V gene lost 7 bases and the J gene lost 0 bases, with 16 bases spanning the gap. CDR3 region: CSGLQGVHSYNEQFF. DNA for the CDR3: TGCAGCGGCCTGCAAGGGGTGCACTCCTACAATGAGCAGTTCTTC.

This chain uses TRBV29-1 with TRBJ1-4, with TRBD1 matching over 9 bases. Per germline, CDR1 SQVTM and CDR2 ANQGSEA. The ends lost 7 bases at V and 3 bases at J; junction bases unmatched: 3. The CDR3 has 13 amino acids. The CDR3 region has the DNA TGCAGCGGCCGACAGGGGGCTAATGAAAAACTGTTTTTT. It codes for CSGRQGANEKLFF.

This chain uses TRBV29-1 with TRBJ2-3; TRBD1 might be the D (6 bases). This CDR3 spans 12 amino acids. The germline V gene has CDR1 SQVTM and CDR2 ANQGSEA. V lost 6 bases and J lost 4, with 11 bases in between. The CDR3 nucleotides are TGCAGCGTCGATACAGGGCCAGATACGCAGTATTTT. It yields the protein CSVDTGPDTQYF.

The chain uses TRBV29-1 and TRBJ1-2; TRBD1 matches 9 bases. This CDR3 comprises 15 residues. The germline gives CDR1 SQVTM, CDR2 ANQGSEA. After removal of 3 bases from V and 1 base from J, the junction contained 6 bases not matched to a gene. CDR3 sequence (DNA): TGCAGCGTTGATTTTGGACAGGGGATTAACTATGGCTACACCTTC. This gives the protein CSVDFGQGINYGYTF.

V and J are TRBV29-1 and TRBJ1-2; 10 nucleotides agree with TRBD1. V trimming: 7 bases; J trimming: 0 bases; junction bases outside the gene matches: 2. In germline, CDR1 is SQVTM, CDR2 ANQGSEA. The CDR3 consists of 13 residues. CDR3: CSAGQGANYGYTF. CDR3 bases: TGCAGCGCTGGACAGGGGGCTAACTATGGCTACACCTTC.